Listed below are T cell receptor beta chains from one sample, sequenced in a study of T cells in Graves' hyperthyroidism and ophthalmopathy. TCRdb reprocessed the multiplex PCR reads with MiXCR, giving one entry per CDR3 protein. Of a few hundred thousand distinct CDR3 sequences listed, 11% to 15% are singletons. Input material: blood. The receptors stem from a woman aged 40 to 50 with Graves' hyperthyroidism. Each CDR3 is given with its conserved first and last residue. The order of the fields is V gene, CDR3 length, J gene, CDR3 protein.

>TRBV5-1|15|TRBJ1-4
CASSLVPLSGEKLFF
>TRBV12-3/TRBV12-4|13|TRBJ1-5
CASSFASNQPQHF
>TRBV7-6|17|TRBJ2-7
CASSLAVASGRMYEQYF
>TRBV9|16|TRBJ2-5
CASSLQRERVSETQYF
>TRBV12-5|13|TRBJ2-5
CASGRSGSETQYF
>TRBV4-1|15|TRBJ1-5
CASSQGAGGHQPQHF
>TRBV5-1|12|TRBJ2-3
CASSLAGHTQYF
>TRBV6-4|11|TRBJ2-7
CASLTSYEQYF
>TRBV19|14|TRBJ2-5
CASSGTGGSETQYF
>TRBV28|15|TRBJ2-7
CASSPLGGRALVQYF
>TRBV7-3|15|TRBJ2-2
CASSLTGLAGGELFF
>TRBV5-1|17|TRBJ2-1
CASSLESALAGFGEQFF
>TRBV7-8|18|TRBJ2-4
CASSPVDLQGRGKNIQYF
>TRBV5-1|13|TRBJ1-6
CASSLEAESPLHF